This TCR beta chain was identified during a study of blood T cell repertoires in COVID-19 (TCRdb year 2020). Regarding the complete study: Samples covering the acute and convalescent phases of COVID-19 were provided by collaborators in the United States, Italy and Spain. The material from the prospective study consisted of cDNA or gDNA derived from T cells, B-cell-depleted T cells, or PBMCs. Where HLA class I and class II types were available, the types were taken from metadata supplied by the sample provider, not from assay-based typing. Deeply sampled blood TCRbeta repertoires from subjects exposed to, actively infected with, or recovered from COVID-19 were included in the dataset. The samples were drawn from two sources: the first 160 participants of the ongoing ImmuneRACE study, and approximately 1,300 subjects contributed by 6 global collaborators. The sample metadata nearly always contained a de-identified subject ID, COVID-19 status, age in years and sex. The repertoires were made available in a free public database intended to serve as a resource for research on the immune response to SARS-CoV-2.

On the study overall, not on this receptor specifically: Clinical and demographic metadata were provided uncurated, with the amount varying by source and participant.

This clone has a handful of counts. Its antigen has not been determined. There are no base qualities to consult, and no much larger clone falls within one base. V lost 1 base and J lost 3 bases; the stretch between them is 6 bases long. The CDR3 holds 13 amino acids from the cysteine to the phenylalanine. Only CDR3 DNA remains: 39 bases, in frame from the first base. CDR1 and CDR2 are drawn from the germline V gene (reference sequence): LNHNV, YYDKDF. The collaborating institutions used their own protocols to collect whole blood in K2EDTA tubes. Collaborator samples were shipped for TCRbeta analysis as frozen whole blood, isolated PBMCs, or DNA extracted from either sample type. TCRbeta CDR3 regions were amplified from genomic DNA using the immunoSEQ Assay, a bias-controlled multiplex PCR. The paper's data handling went like this. Nucleated cell counts per sample were estimated from amplification of reference gene primers within the assay. Sequence reads were collapsed and filtered to measure the absolute abundance of every unique TCRbeta CDR3 rearrangement. Productive Simpson clonality was computed per sample as the square root of Simpson's diversity index over productive rearrangements. The source is immuneACCESS, and TCRdb retained only in-frame sequences with V and J called. Part of the clones is not carried over; for the studies checked, unresolved V genes explain less than half of this, and the remainder is unexplained. V, J and clone size are those of that table, while D and trimming were read from the DNA. The sample table contains just over 95,000 clones; only one count was recorded for 82% of them. The ten largest clonotypes hold about 20% of the sample.

Input material: peripheral blood. The sequence links TRBV15 to TRBJ1-1; the D gene is unclear. The clonotype was recovered from a man older than 75 with acute or convalescent COVID-19. The nucleotide sequence reads as follows: TGTGCCACCAGCAGAGGGAGGGACACTGAAGCTTTCTTT. It specifies CATSRGRDTEAFF.